This T cell receptor (beta chain) was found in a study of T cell changes during pregnancy in multiple sclerosis. Using immunoSEQ multiplex PCR, the repertoire was profiled, and TCRdb retains in-frame clones only, with some absent. The sample carries 70,000 or so clones, over 80% recorded once. Germline CDR1 SGHAT, CDR2 FQNNGV. V was clipped by 5 bases and J by 5 bases; unmatched bases: 4. The CDR3 contains 13 residues. The V and J genes are TRBV11-2 and TRBJ1-1; 8 bases agree with TRBD1. This TCR was recovered from a female donor with multiple sclerosis, enrolled in a pregnancy study. Here the sequenced sample was CD4+ T cells from peripheral blood mononuclear cells, taken before pregnancy. The CDR3 loop reads CASSVDRVTEAFF. CDR3 sequence (DNA): TGTGCCAGCAGCGTGGACAGGGTGACTGAAGCTTTCTTT.